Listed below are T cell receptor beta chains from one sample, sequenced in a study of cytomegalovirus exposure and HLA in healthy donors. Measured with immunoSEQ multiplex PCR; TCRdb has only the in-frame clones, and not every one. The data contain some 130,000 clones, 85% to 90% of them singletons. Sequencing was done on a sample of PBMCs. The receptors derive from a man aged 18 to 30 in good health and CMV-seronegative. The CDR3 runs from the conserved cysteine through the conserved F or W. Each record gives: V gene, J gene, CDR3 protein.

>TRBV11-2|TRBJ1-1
CASSSGTGGISEAFF
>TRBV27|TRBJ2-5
CASSLRTQYF
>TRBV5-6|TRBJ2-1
CASSRPSGRANEQFF
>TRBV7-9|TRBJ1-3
CASSLSHRGGNTIYF
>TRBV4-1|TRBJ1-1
CASSPTGENTEAFF
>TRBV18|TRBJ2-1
CASSPGTGKGALYEQFF
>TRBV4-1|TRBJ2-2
CASSHPRGTGELFF
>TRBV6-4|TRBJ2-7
CANAGTGGYEQYF
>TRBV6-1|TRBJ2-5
CASSGGPGGKTQYF
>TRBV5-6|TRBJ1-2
CASSKPGQGDGYTF
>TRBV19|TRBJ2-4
CASTDGGQGLNIQYF
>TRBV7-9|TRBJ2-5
CASSFKETQYF
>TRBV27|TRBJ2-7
CASSEGSRGEQYF
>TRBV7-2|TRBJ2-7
CASTGTGGGEQYF
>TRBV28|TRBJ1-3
CASSSLNTIYF
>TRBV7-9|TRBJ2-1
CASSLQTRHEQFF
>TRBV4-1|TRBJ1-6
CASSQGVLGSYNSPLHF
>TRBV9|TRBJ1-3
CASSPRDSSGNTIYF
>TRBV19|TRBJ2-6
CASSLAGSGANVLTF
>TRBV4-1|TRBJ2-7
CASSQDPRGEQYF
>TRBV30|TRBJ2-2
CAWSVAGRPGELFF
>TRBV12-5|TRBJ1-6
CASGPIQGGSPLHF
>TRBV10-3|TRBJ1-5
CAISADREQPQHF
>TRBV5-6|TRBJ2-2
CASSWSGVLPGELFF
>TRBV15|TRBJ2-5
CATSREGQQETQYF
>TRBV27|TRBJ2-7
CASSSYTYEQYF
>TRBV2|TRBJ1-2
CASSEIWRRGYTF
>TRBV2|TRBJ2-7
CASRLRDSGSYEQYF